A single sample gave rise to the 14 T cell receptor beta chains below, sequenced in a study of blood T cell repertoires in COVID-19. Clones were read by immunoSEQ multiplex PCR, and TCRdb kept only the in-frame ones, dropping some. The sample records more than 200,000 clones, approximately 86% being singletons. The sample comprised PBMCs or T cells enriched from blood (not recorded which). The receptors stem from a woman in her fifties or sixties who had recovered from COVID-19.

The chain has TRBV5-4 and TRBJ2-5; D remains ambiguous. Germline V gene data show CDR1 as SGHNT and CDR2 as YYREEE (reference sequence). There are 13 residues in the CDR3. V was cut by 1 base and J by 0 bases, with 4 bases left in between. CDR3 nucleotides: TGTGCCAGCAGCTTGACTAACCAAGAGACCCAGTACTTC. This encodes CASSLTNQETQYF.

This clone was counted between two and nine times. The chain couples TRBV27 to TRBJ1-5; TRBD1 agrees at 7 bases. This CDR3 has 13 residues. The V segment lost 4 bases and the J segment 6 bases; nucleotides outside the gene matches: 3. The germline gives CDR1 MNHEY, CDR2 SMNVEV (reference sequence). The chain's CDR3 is CASSWGTVQPQHF. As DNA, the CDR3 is TGTGCCAGCAGTTGGGGGACAGTTCAGCCCCAGCATTTT.

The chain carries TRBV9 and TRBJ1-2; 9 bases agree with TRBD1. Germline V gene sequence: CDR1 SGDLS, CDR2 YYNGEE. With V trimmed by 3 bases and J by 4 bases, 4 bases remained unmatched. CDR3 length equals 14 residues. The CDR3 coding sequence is TGTGCCAGCAGCGGGGGACAGGGATTCTATGGCTACACCTTC. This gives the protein CASSGGQGFYGYTF.

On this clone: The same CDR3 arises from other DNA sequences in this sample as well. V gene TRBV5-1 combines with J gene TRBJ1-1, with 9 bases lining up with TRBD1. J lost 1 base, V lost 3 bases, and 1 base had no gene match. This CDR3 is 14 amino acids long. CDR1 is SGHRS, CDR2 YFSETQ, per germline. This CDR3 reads CASSSGQGNTEAFF. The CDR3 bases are TGCGCCAGCAGCTCGGGACAGGGGAACACTGAAGCTTTCTTT.

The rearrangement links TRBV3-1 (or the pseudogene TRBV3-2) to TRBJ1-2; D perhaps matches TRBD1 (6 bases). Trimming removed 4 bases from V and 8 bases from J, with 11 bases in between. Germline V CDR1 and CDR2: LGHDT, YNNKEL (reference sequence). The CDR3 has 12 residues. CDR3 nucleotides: TGTGCCAGCAGCCGAGTACAGGGCGGCTACACCTTC. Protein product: CASSRVQGGYTF.

The CDR3, as DNA: TGTGCCAGCAGCTTATCGCGACCGGGACTAGCGGGAGGGGGTGAGCAGTTCTTC. This translates into CASSLSRPGLAGGGEQFF. The chain carries TRBV7-8 and TRBJ2-1; 16 positions match TRBD2. This CDR3 has 18 residues. The germline V gene has CDR1 SGHVS and CDR2 FQNEAQ. V was clipped by 2 bases and J by 9 bases; unmatched bases: 10.

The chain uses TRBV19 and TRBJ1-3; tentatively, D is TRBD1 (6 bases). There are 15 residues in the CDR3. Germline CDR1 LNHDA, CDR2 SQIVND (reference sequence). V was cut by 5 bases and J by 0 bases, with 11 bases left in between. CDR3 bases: TGTGCCAGTAGTGAAACAGGGAGCTCTGGAAACACCATATATTTT. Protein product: CASSETGSSGNTIYF.

The CDR3 loop is CATSRDRVATNEKLFF. The CDR3 bases are TGTGCCACCAGCAGAGATAGAGTTGCAACTAATGAAAAACTGTTTTTT. This chain links TRBV15 with TRBJ1-4; D gene unclear. V lost 0 bases, J lost 0 bases, and 8 bases lay in between. In germline, CDR1 is LNHNV, CDR2 YYDKDF (reference sequence). CDR3 length: 16 amino acids.

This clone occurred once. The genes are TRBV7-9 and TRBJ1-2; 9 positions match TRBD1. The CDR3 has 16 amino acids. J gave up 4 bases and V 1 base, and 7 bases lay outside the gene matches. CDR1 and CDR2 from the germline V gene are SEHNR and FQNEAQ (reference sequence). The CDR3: CASSLDGTGYAYGYTF. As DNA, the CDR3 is TGTGCCAGCAGCTTAGACGGGACAGGGTATGCCTATGGCTACACCTTC.

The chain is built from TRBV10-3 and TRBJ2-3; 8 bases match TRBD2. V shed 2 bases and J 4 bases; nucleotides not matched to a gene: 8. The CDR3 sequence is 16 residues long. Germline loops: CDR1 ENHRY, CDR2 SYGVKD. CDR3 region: CAISERSGRVSDTQYF. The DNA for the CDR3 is TGTGCCATCAGTGAGAGGAGCGGGAGAGTCTCAGATACGCAGTATTTT.

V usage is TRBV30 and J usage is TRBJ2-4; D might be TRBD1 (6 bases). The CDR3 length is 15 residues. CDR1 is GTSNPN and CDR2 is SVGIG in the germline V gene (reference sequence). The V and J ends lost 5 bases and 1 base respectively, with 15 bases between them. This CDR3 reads CAWGTNPGAKNIQYF. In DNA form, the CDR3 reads TGTGCCTGGGGGACAAACCCTGGGGCCAAAAACATTCAGTACTTC. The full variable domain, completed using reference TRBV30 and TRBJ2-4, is SQTIHQWPATLVQPVGSPLSLECTVEGTSNPNLYWYRQAAGRGLQLLFYSVGIGQISSEVPQNLSASRPQDRQFILSSKKLLLSDSGFYLCAWGTNPGAKNIQYFGAGTRLSVL.

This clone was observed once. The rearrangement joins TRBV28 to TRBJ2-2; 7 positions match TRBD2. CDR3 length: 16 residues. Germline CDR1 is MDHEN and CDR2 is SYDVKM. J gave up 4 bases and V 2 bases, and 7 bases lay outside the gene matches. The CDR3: CASSLRGLLATGELFF. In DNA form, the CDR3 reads TGTGCCAGCAGTTTAAGGGGACTACTTGCCACCGGGGAGCTGTTTTTT.

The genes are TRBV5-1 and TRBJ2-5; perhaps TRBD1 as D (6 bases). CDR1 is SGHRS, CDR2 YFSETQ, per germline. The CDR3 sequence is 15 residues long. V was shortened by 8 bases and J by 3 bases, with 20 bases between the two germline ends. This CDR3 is CASARGRTGKETQYF. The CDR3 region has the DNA TGCGCCAGTGCCAGGGGCCGGACTGGTAAAGAGACCCAGTACTTC.

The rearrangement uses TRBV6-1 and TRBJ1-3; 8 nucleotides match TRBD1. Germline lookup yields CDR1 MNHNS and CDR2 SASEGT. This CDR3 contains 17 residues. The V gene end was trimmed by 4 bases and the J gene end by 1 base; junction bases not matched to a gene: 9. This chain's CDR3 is CASSGNYWTGSGNTIYF. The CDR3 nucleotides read TGTGCCAGCAGTGGTAACTATTGGACAGGGTCTGGAAACACCATATATTTT.